This note documents a single T cell receptor (beta chain) sequence. This clone was seen once. Its antigen is not yet known. The input lacks base qualities; no much larger clone sits a single base away. This sample is part of a study of blood T cell repertoires in COVID-19 (dated by TCRdb to 2018 to 2020). With regard to the full study: Samples from collaborators originated in the United States, Italy and Spain and spanned both the acute and convalescent phases of COVID-19. The repertoires were released in a freely available public database intended as a resource for research on the immune response to SARS-CoV-2. The prospective study material was composed of cDNA or gDNA derived from T cells, B-cell-depleted T cells, or PBMCs. Subjects who had been exposed to COVID-19, were actively infected with it, or had recovered from it provided the deeply sampled blood TCRbeta repertoires that made up the dataset. Samples were obtained from the ongoing ImmuneRACE study (first 160 participants) and from over a thousand subjects provided by 6 global collaborators. Nearly every sample came with metadata listing a de-identified subject ID, COVID-19 status, age in years and sex. Where HLA class I and class II types were available, the types were taken from metadata supplied by the sample provider, not from assay-based typing.

The immunoSEQ Assay, a bias-controlled multiplex PCR, was used to amplify TCRbeta CDR3 regions from genomic DNA. Per the authors' processing: The number of nucleated cells in each sample was estimated from the amplification of reference gene primers within the assay. Sequence reads were collapsed and filtered to measure the absolute abundance of every unique TCRbeta CDR3 rearrangement. For each sample, productive Simpson clonality was calculated by taking the square root of Simpson's diversity index across productive rearrangements. The table was pulled from immuneACCESS by TCRdb, which kept in-frame rearrangements only. Such tables lose some clones; where checked, under half of the loss comes from unresolved V genes, and the rest has no known cause. The DNA gave D and trimming, while V, J and clone size come from that table. The sample contains about 140,000 clones, around 90% of them found a single time. The ten largest clones capture less than 2% of the sample.

What the study reported, not specific to this receptor: The quantity of clinical and demographic metadata differed by source and by participant and was supplied without curation.

Whole blood was collected in K2EDTA tubes by collaborating institutions according to the institutions' own protocols. For TCRbeta analysis, collaborators shipped samples in one of three forms: frozen whole blood, isolated PBMCs, or DNA extracted from either of those sample types. This TCR came from a man aged 65 to 85 with acute or convalescent COVID-19. Sequencing was performed on peripheral blood.

This receptor has the CDR3 CASSPDRGRNQPQHF. The DNA sequence reads TGTGCCAGCAGTCCGGACAGGGGTCGTAATCAGCCCCAGCATTTT. The rearrangement combines TRBV6-5 with TRBJ1-5; TRBD1 matches 9 bases in the middle. The CDR3 starts with the cysteine, ends with the phenylalanine, and has 15 residues. CDR3 DNA is the only sequence kept; it has 45 bases, read in frame from the first base. The germline V and J ends show losses of 5 bases and 4 bases respectively, and no gene match explains 6 bases of the junction. CDR1 is given as MNHEY and CDR2 as SVGAGI, both from the germline V gene.